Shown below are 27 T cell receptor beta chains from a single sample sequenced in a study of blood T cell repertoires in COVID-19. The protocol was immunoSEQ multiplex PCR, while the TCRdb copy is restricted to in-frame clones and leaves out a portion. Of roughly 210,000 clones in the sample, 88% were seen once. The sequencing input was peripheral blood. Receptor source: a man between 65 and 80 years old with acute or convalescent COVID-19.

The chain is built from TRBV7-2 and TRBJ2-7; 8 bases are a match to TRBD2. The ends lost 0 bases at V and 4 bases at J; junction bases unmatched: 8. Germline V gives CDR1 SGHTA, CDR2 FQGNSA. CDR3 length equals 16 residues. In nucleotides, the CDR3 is TGTGCCAGCAGCTTAGCGGTAACGGGAGGGTTGTACGAGCAGTACTTC. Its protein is CASSLAVTGGLYEQYF.

In DNA, the CDR3 is TGTGCCAGCACTCTGGAGGGCACGGACATTCAGTACTTC. Translated: CASTLEGTDIQYF. The V gene is TRBV28, the J gene TRBJ2-4, with a possible D match to TRBD2 (6 bases). The CDR3 runs to 13 residues. The V end lost 7 bases, the J end lost 8 bases, and 15 bases lay between the germline ends. The germline gives CDR1 MDHEN, CDR2 SYDVKM.

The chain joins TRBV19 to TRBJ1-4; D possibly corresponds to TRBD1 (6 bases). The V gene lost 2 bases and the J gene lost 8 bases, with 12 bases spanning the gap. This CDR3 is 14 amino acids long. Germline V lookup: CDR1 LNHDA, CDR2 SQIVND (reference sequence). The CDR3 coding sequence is TGTGCCAGTAGTATATTGGCAGGGGAAGAAAAACTGTTTTTT. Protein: CASSILAGEEKLFF.

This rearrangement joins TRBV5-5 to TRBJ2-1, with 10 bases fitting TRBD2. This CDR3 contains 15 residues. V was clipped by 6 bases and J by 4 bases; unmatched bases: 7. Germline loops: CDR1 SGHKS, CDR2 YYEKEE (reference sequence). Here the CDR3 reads CASTKLAGRYNEQFF. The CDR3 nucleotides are TGTGCCAGCACCAAACTAGCGGGAAGATACAATGAGCAGTTCTTC.

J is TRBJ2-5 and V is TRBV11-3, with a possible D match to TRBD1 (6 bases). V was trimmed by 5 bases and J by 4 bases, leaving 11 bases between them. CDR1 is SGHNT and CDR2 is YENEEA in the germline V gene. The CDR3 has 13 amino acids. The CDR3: CASSPGATETQYF. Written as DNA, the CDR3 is TGTGCCAGCAGCCCAGGGGCCACAGAGACCCAGTACTTC. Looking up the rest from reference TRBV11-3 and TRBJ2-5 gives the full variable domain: EAGVVQSPRYKIIEKKQPVAFWCNPISGHNTLYWYLQNLGQGPELLIRYENEEAVDDSQLPKDRFSAERLKGVDSTLKIQPAELGDSAVYLCASSPGATETQYFGPGTRLLVL.

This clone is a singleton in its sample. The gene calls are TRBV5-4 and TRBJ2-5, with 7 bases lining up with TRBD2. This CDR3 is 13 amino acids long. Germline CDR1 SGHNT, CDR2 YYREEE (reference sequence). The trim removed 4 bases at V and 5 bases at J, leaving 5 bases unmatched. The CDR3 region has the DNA TGTGCCAGCAGCCTGAGCGGGGCGGAGACCCAGTACTTC. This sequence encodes CASSLSGAETQYF.

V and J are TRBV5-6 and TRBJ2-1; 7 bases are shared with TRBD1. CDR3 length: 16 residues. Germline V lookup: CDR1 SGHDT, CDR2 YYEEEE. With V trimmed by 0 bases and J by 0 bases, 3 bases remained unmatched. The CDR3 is CASSLGTGSSYNEQFF. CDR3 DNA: TGTGCCAGCAGCTTGGGGACAGGCAGCTCCTACAATGAGCAGTTCTTC.

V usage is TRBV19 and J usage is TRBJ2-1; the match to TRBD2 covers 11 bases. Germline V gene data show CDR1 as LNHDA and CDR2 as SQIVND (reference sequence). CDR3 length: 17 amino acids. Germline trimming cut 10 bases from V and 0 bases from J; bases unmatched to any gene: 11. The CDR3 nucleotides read TGTGCCACGAGGGGGACTAGCGGTTCTAGCTCCTACAATGAGCAGTTCTTC. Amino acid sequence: CATRGTSGSSSYNEQFF.

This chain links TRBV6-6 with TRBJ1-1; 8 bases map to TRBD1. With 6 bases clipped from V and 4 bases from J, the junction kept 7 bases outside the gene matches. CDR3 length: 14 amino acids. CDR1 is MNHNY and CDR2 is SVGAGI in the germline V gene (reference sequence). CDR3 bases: TGTGCCAGCAGACCACAGGGGGGTGGCACTGAAGCTTTCTTT. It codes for CASRPQGGGTEAFF.

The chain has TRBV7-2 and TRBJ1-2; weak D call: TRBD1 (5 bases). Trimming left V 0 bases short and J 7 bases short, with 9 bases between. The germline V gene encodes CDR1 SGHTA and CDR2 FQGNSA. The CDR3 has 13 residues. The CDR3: CASSLAGGVGYTF. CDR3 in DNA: TGTGCCAGCAGCTTAGCGGGAGGGGTTGGCTACACCTTC.

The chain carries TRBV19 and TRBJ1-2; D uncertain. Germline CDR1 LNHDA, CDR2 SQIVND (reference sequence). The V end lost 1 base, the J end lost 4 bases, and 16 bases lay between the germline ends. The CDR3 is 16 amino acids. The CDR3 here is CASSIGGPTGGYGYTF. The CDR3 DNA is TGTGCCAGTAGTATAGGAGGCCCGACCGGAGGCTATGGCTACACCTTC.

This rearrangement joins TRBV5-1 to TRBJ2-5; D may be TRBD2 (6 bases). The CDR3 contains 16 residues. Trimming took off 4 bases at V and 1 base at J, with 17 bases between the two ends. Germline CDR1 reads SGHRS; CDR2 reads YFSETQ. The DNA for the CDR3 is TGCGCCAGCAGCCTACTACAACTAGCCCTCCAAGAGACCCAGTACTTC. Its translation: CASSLLQLALQETQYF.

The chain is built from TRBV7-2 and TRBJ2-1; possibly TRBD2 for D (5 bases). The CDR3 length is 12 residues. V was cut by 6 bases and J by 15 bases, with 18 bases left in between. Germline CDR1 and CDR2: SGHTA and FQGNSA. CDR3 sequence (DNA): TGTGCCAGCAGGTCGGACTCCCCAGGACGGTTCTTC. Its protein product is CASRSDSPGRFF. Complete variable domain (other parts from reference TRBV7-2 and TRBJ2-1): GAGVSQSPSNKVTEKGKDVELRCDPISGHTALYWYRQSLGQGLEFLIYFQGNSAPDKSGLPSDRFSAERTGGSVSTLTIQRTQQEDSAVYLCASRSDSPGRFFGPGTRLTVL.

The CDR3 loop reads CATGPQGAYNEQFF. CDR3 DNA sequence: TGTGCCACTGGACCTCAGGGGGCCTACAATGAGCAGTTCTTC. The chain is built from TRBV24-1 and TRBJ2-1, with 7 bases fitting TRBD1. The CDR3 has 14 residues. The germline CDR1 and CDR2 sequences are KGHDR and SFDVKD. Germline trimming cut 10 bases from V and 2 bases from J; bases unmatched to any gene: 7.

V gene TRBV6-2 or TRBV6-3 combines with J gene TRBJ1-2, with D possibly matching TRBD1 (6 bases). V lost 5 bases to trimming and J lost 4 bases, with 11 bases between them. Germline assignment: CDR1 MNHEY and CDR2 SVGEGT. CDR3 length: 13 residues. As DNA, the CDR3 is TGTGCCAGCAGTAGACGGGACACCTATGGCTACACCTTC. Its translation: CASSRRDTYGYTF.

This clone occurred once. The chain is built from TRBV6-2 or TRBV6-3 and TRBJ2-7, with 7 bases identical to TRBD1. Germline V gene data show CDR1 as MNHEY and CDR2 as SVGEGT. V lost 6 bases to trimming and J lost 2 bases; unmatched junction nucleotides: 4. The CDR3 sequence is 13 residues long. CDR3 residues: CASSLGQPYEQYF. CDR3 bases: TGTGCCAGCAGCCTGGGACAGCCCTACGAGCAGTACTTC.

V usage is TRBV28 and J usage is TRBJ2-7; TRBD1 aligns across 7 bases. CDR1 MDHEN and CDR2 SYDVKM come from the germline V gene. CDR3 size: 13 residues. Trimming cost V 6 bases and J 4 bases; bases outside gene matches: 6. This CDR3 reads CASSGQVQYEQYF. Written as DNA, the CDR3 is TGTGCCAGCAGCGGACAGGTTCAATACGAGCAGTACTTC.

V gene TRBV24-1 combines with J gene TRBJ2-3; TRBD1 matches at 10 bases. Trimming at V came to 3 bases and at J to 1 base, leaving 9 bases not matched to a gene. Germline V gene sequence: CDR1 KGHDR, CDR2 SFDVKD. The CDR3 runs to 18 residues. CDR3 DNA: TGTGCCACCAGTGATATATCGACAGGGGGCGGAGGCACAGATACGCAGTATTTT. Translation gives CATSDISTGGGGTDTQYF.

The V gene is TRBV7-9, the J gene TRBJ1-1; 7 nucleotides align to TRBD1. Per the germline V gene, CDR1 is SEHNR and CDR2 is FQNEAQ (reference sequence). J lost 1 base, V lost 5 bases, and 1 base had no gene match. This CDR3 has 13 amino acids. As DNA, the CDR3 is TGTGCCAGCAGCCGGGACAGGAACACTGAAGCTTTCTTT. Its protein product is CASSRDRNTEAFF.

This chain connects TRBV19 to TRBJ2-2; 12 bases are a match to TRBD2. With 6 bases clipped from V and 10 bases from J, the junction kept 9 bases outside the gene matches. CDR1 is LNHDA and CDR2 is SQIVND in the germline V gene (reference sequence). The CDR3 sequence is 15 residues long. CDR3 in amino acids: CASSRITSGRQELFF. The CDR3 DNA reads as TGTGCCAGTAGCCGCATTACTAGCGGGAGGCAGGAGCTGTTTTTT.

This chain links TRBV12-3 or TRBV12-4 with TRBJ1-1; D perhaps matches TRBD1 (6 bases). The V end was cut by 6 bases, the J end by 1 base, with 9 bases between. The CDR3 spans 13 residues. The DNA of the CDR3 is TGTGCCAGCAGGAACAGGGAGAACACTGAAGCTTTCTTT. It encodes CASRNRENTEAFF.

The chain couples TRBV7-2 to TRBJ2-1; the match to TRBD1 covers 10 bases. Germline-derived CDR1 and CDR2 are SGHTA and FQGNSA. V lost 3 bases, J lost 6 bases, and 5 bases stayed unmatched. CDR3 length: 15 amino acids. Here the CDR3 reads CASSLAGTGVNEQFF. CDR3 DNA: TGTGCCAGCAGCTTGGCCGGGACAGGGGTCAATGAGCAGTTCTTC.

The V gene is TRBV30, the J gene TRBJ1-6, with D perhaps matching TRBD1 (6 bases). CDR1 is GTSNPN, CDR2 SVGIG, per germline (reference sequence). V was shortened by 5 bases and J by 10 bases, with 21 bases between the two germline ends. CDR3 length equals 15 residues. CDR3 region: CAWRGLGTITSPLHF. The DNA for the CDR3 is TGTGCCTGGCGTGGTTTGGGGACAATCACCTCACCCCTCCACTTT.

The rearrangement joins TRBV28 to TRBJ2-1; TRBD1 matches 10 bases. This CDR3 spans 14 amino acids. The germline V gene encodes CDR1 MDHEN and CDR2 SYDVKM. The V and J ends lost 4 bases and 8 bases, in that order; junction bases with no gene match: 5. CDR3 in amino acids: CASSSSGTGDEQFF. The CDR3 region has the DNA TGTGCCAGCAGTTCCTCCGGGACAGGGGATGAGCAGTTCTTC.

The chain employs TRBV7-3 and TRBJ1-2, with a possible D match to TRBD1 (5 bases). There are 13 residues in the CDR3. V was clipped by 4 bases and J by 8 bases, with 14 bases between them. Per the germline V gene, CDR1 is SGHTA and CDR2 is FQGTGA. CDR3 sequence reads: CASSSGSSGGYTF. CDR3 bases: TGTGCCAGCAGCTCAGGGTCGAGTGGAGGCTACACCTTC.

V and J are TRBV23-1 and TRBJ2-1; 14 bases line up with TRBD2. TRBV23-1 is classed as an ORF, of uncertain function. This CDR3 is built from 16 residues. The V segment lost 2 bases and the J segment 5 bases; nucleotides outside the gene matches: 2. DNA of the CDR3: TGCGCCAGCAGTCAAACGGGACTAGCGGGAGACAATGAGCAGTTCTTC. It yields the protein CASSQTGLAGDNEQFF.

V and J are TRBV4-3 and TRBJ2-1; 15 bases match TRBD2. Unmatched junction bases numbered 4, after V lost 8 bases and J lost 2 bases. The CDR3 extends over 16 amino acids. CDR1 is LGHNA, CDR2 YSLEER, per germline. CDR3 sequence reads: CASAGLAGGTYNEQFF. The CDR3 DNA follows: TGCGCCAGCGCGGGACTAGCGGGGGGAACCTACAATGAGCAGTTCTTC.